This T cell receptor beta chain is from a study of CD8+CD57+ T cells in acquired aplastic anemia. Study-wide points: Significance was not reached for CD8+ Simpson's diversity between patients and controls.

Using genomic DNA as the template, TCR beta VDJ and CDR3 profiling was carried out. A single record per CDR3 protein comes from TCRdb applying MiXCR to the reads. The table lists approximately 220,000 distinct CDR3 sequences, around 45% of them singletons. V was pared by 3 bases and J by 5 bases, with 10 bases between. The V gene's germline CDR1 is SGHTA and CDR2 FQGTGA. The CDR3 is made up of 13 amino acids. For this clonotype: Its matching antigen is unknown.

Patients chosen for sequencing had CD8+CD57+ cells that had expanded, as shown by flow cytometry. Patients were treatment-naive when blood was sampled. The chain has TRBV7-3 and TRBJ1-2; TRBD1 is a possible D gene (5 bases). The sample was sorted CD4+, CD8+, or CD8+CD57+ T cells (not recorded which) from PBMCs. The clonotype originates from a human donor with aplastic anemia. The CDR3 DNA follows: TGTGCCAGCAGCTTCGATGGGGGGTATGGCTACACCTTC. Its translation is CASSFDGGYGYTF.